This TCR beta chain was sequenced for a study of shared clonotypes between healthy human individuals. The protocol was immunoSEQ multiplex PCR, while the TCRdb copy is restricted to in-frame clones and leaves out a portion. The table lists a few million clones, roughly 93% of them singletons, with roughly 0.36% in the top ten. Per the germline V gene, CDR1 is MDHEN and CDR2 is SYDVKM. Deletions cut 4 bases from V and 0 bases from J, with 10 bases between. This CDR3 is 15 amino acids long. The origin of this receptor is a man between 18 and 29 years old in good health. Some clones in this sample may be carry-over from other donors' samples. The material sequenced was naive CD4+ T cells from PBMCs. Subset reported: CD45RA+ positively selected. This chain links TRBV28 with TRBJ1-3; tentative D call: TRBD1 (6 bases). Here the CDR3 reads CASSSRQDSGNTIYF. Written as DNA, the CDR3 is TGTGCCAGCAGTTCCCGACAGGACTCTGGAAACACCATATATTTT. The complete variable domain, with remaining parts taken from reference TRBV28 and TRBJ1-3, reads DVKVTQSSRYLVKRTGEKVFLECVQDMDHENMFWYRQDPGLGLRLIYFSYDVKMKEKGDIPEGYSVSREKKERFSLILESASTNQTSMYLCASSSRQDSGNTIYFGEGSWLTVV.